This TCR beta chain was found in a study of blood T cell repertoires in COVID-19. This clone was found a few times. Here immunoSEQ multiplex PCR was the method, and the copy in TCRdb shows in-frame clones only, minus some. The table has 200,000 to 300,000 clones, roughly 89% seen once. The participants were between roughly 18 and 100 years old and came from about two dozen US areas. The sequence derives from a woman under 40 who had recovered from COVID-19. Sequencing was carried out using PBMCs or T cells enriched from blood (not recorded which).

DNA of the CDR3: TGTGCCAGTAACCCGGACAGGGGGTCTAACTATGGCTACACCTTC. Translated: CASNPDRGSNYGYTF. This chain connects TRBV19 to TRBJ1-2, with 10 nucleotides matching TRBD1. The V and J ends lost 7 bases and 0 bases, in that order; junction bases with no gene match: 5. The CDR3 has 15 residues. Per the germline V gene, CDR1 is LNHDA and CDR2 is SQIVND (reference sequence).